These 28 T cell receptor beta chains were all obtained from the same sample, sequenced in a study of blood T cell repertoires in COVID-19. Profiling relied on immunoSEQ multiplex PCR, and the TCRdb table lists in-frame clones only, not all of them. In the table there are approximately 96,000 clones, 65% to 85% of which are singletons. Sequenced input: peripheral blood. The receptor source for this set is a woman of 80 years or more with acute or convalescent COVID-19.

J is TRBJ1-4 and V is TRBV3-1 (or the pseudogene TRBV3-2); maybe TRBD1 (5 bases). This CDR3 is 15 amino acids long. The ends were cut back, 4 bases at V and 1 base at J, with 10 bases in the middle. The germline V gene has CDR1 LGHDT and CDR2 YNNKEL (reference sequence). The chain's CDR3 is CASSPGWGTNEKLFF. Here the CDR3 DNA reads TGTGCCAGCAGCCCAGGGTGGGGAACTAATGAAAAACTGTTTTTT.

V and J are TRBV5-1 and TRBJ1-1, with 8 bases identical to TRBD1. With 4 bases clipped from V and 6 bases from J, the junction kept 8 bases outside the gene matches. There are 14 residues in the CDR3. The germline gives CDR1 SGHRS, CDR2 YFSETQ. This CDR3 is CASSQTGAGAEAFF. In DNA, the CDR3 is TGCGCCAGCAGCCAGACAGGGGCGGGAGCTGAAGCTTTCTTT.

This clone is a singleton in its sample. The V and J genes are TRBV3-1 (or the pseudogene TRBV3-2) and TRBJ2-6; 8 nucleotides match TRBD1. V shed 8 bases and J 4 bases; nucleotides not matched to a gene: 10. In germline, CDR1 is LGHDT, CDR2 YNNKEL (reference sequence). This CDR3 region has 16 residues. CDR3 in DNA: TGTGCCAGCTTAAATACAGGGGGGTCAGGGGCCAACGTCCTGACTTTC. Encoded protein: CASLNTGGSGANVLTF.

A word on this clone: Compared with germline, one end of the junction differs, possibly owing to a read error. The same CDR3 can be traced to other DNA sequences in this sample. The chain is built from TRBV19 and TRBJ1-2; maybe TRBD1 (5 bases). This CDR3 spans 15 amino acids. Looked up from germline, CDR1 is LNHDA and CDR2 is SQIVND (reference sequence). The CDR3 DNA follows: TGTGCCAGTAGTATATATTCTACAGGACGAGGCGGCTACACTTTC. It yields the protein CASSIYSTGRGGYTF.

V and J are TRBV28 and TRBJ1-1; 8 positions match TRBD1. CDR3 length: 12 residues. Trimming at V came to 5 bases and at J to 6 bases, leaving 2 bases not matched to a gene. Looked up from germline, CDR1 is MDHEN and CDR2 is SYDVKM. The CDR3 region is CASSVQGAEAFF. The DNA of the CDR3 is TGTGCCAGCAGTGTACAGGGGGCTGAAGCTTTCTTT.

The chain employs TRBV6-2 or TRBV6-3 and TRBJ1-2; D gene ambiguous. Germline CDR1 MNHEY, CDR2 SVGEGT. Trimming cost V 5 bases and J 5 bases, with 15 bases left between them. The CDR3 covers 14 residues. The CDR3 protein is CASSETTNSYGYTF. The CDR3 DNA sequence: TGTGCCAGCAGTGAGACAACAAACTCTTATGGCTACACCTTC.

The genes are TRBV27 and TRBJ2-3; possibly TRBD1 for D (6 bases). Trimming cost V 6 bases and J 1 base, with 17 bases left between them. This CDR3 is built from 16 residues. Germline V gene data show CDR1 as MNHEY and CDR2 as SMNVEV (reference sequence). The CDR3 loop reads CASRAQGGPRTDTQYF. The CDR3 nucleotides are TGTGCCAGCAGGGCACAGGGCGGCCCCCGCACAGATACGCAGTATTTT.

This clone appeared once. The chain carries TRBV5-1 and TRBJ2-3; D may be TRBD1 (5 bases). This CDR3 contains 14 residues. Germline CDR1 is SGHRS and CDR2 is YFSETQ. V was cut by 5 bases and J by 4 bases, with 14 bases left in between. The CDR3 DNA sequence: TGCGCCAGCAGGTCGGGCAGGGAAGCAGATACGCAGTATTTT. It is translated as CASRSGREADTQYF.

Only a few counts were recorded for this clone. The V call is TRBV7-9, the J call TRBJ2-7, with 8 bases matching TRBD2. Germline V gene lookup returns CDR1 SEHNR and CDR2 FQNEAQ (reference sequence). The CDR3 is made up of 13 amino acids. The ends lost 4 bases at V and 6 bases at J; junction bases unmatched: 5. CDR3 coding DNA: TGTGCCAGCAGCTCCGCCGGGACTAGCGAGCAGTACTTC. Its protein product is CASSSAGTSEQYF. The full variable domain, with the rest looked up from reference TRBV7-9 and TRBJ2-7, is DTGVSQNPRHKITKRGQNVTFRCDPISEHNRLYWYRQTLGQGPEFLTYFQNEAQLEKSRLLSDRFSAERPKGSFSTLEIQRTEQGDSAMYLCASSSAGTSEQYFGPGTRLTVT.

V and J are TRBV2 and TRBJ1-4, with 9 bases aligning to TRBD1. This CDR3 has 15 amino acids. V lost 4 bases and J lost 4; bases outside the gene matches: 4. Germline values: CDR1 SNHLY, CDR2 FYNNEI. This CDR3 is CASSGDRGVNEKLFF. In nucleotides, the CDR3 is TGTGCCAGCAGTGGCGACAGGGGGGTTAATGAAAAACTGTTTTTT.

The rearrangement links TRBV9 to TRBJ2-6; D call uncertain. V was cut by 0 bases and J by 4 bases, with 5 bases left in between. There are 14 residues in the CDR3. CDR1 and CDR2 from the germline V gene are SGDLS and YYNGEE. CDR3 sequence: CASSVGEGANVLTF. The CDR3 region has the DNA TGTGCCAGCAGCGTAGGAGAGGGGGCCAACGTCCTGACTTTC.

The chain couples TRBV15 to TRBJ1-1, with 9 nucleotides matching TRBD1. Germline V gene sequence: CDR1 LNHNV, CDR2 YYDKDF (reference sequence). CDR3 length: 14 amino acids. The trim removed 0 bases at V and 9 bases at J, leaving 5 bases unmatched. For the CDR3, the DNA is TGTGCCACCAGCAGAGATAGGACAGGGGACCAAGCTTTCTTT. It yields the protein CATSRDRTGDQAFF.

The CDR3 nucleotides are TGTGCCAGCAGCCCCCGGGACTCCGCCCTGGATGAGCAGTTCTTC. Its translation: CASSPRDSALDEQFF. V is TRBV2 and J is TRBJ2-1; D perhaps matches TRBD2 (6 bases). With 6 bases removed from V and 8 bases from J, the gap between germline ends came to 20 bases. This CDR3 has 15 residues. Germline V gene lookup returns CDR1 SNHLY and CDR2 FYNNEI.

The chain carries TRBV7-3 and TRBJ2-1; 9 bases match TRBD2. The CDR3 sequence is 17 residues long. Germline-derived CDR1 and CDR2 are SGHTA and FQGTGA. The V segment lost 2 bases and the J segment 6 bases; nucleotides outside the gene matches: 11. This CDR3 reads CASSLPGGGAGGNEQFF. In DNA form, the CDR3 reads TGTGCCAGCAGCTTACCGGGCGGGGGGGCTGGTGGCAATGAGCAGTTCTTC.

The genes are TRBV28 and TRBJ1-2; D gene uncertain. The germline V gene has CDR1 MDHEN and CDR2 SYDVKM. V was cut by 1 base and J by 4 bases, with 10 bases left in between. CDR3 length: 14 amino acids. As DNA, the CDR3 is TGTGCCAGCAGTTTATCAAATGGAGGCTATGGCTACACCTTC. The encoded protein is CASSLSNGGYGYTF.

The V and J genes are TRBV6-5 and TRBJ1-2, with a tentative D call TRBD1 (6 bases). CDR3 size: 14 residues. Trimming took off 0 bases at V and 5 bases at J, with 10 bases between the two ends. Per germline, CDR1 MNHEY and CDR2 SVGAGI. The CDR3 protein is CASSYSRGGYGYTF. The CDR3 nucleotides read TGTGCCAGCAGTTACTCGAGGGGGGGATATGGCTACACCTTC.

V and J are TRBV2 and TRBJ2-2; the match to TRBD2 covers 14 bases. The junction had 2 bases not matched to a gene; V was cut back by 6 bases and J by 5 bases. Germline values: CDR1 SNHLY, CDR2 FYNNEI. This CDR3 contains 15 residues. The DNA of the CDR3 is TGTGCCAGCAGGCGACTAGCGGGGGGGACCGGGGAGCTGTTTTTT. Translated: CASRRLAGGTGELFF.

This clone came up a few times. The rearrangement joins TRBV5-4 to TRBJ1-2; no firm D call. Germline CDR1 is SGHNT and CDR2 is YYREEE (reference sequence). CDR3 length: 14 residues. Trimming stripped 4 bases from V and 2 bases from J, with 12 bases between. CDR3 coding DNA: TGTGCCAGCAGCCGCTTGACGGAGAACTATGGCTACACCTTC. It is translated as CASSRLTENYGYTF.

V gene TRBV18 combines with J gene TRBJ1-2; TRBD1 matches at 10 bases. The trim removed 6 bases at V and 8 bases at J, leaving 18 bases unmatched. The CDR3 sequence is 17 residues long. CDR1 is KGHSH, CDR2 LQKENI, per germline. CDR3 residues: CASSSGTGAAGTRGYTF. CDR3 DNA sequence: TGTGCCAGCTCGTCCGGGACAGGGGCCGCGGGGACGCGAGGCTACACCTTC.

This sequence joins TRBV5-4 and TRBJ2-5, with D possibly being TRBD2 (5 bases). Germline-derived CDR1 and CDR2 are SGHNT and YYREEE (reference sequence). The length of the CDR3 is 15 residues. Trimming pared 10 bases from V and 2 bases from J, leaving 21 bases between. This CDR3 reads CASSSYATGQETQYF. CDR3 DNA sequence: TGTGCCTCCAGCAGCTACGCGACGGGGCAAGAGACCCAGTACTTC.

The chain couples TRBV7-2 to TRBJ1-2, with 7 bases matching TRBD1. Losses at the gene ends were 5 bases for V and 7 bases for J; bases not matched to a gene: 7. CDR3 size: 13 residues. Germline V gene sequence: CDR1 SGHTA, CDR2 FQGNSA. The DNA of the CDR3 is TGTGCCAGCAGCCCCGACAGGGTACCTGGCTACACCTTC. Its protein product is CASSPDRVPGYTF. The full variable domain, completed using reference TRBV7-2 and TRBJ1-2, is GAGVSQSPSNKVTEKGKDVELRCDPISGHTALYWYRQSLGQGLEFLIYFQGNSAPDKSGLPSDRFSAERTGGSVSTLTIQRTQQEDSAVYLCASSPDRVPGYTFGSGTRLTVV.

V is TRBV19 and J is TRBJ1-4; no definite D call. CDR1 and CDR2 (germline): LNHDA, SQIVND (reference sequence). The V gene lost 4 bases and the J gene lost 3 bases, with 12 bases spanning the gap. CDR3 size: 15 residues. The CDR3 loop is CASSTRTGSNEKLFF. As DNA, the CDR3 is TGTGCCAGTAGTACCCGGACGGGGTCTAATGAAAAACTGTTTTTT.

This chain connects TRBV4-1 to TRBJ1-6; 9 bases align to TRBD1. The V segment lost 0 bases and the J segment 6 bases; nucleotides outside the gene matches: 18. The CDR3 is made up of 21 amino acids. Germline values: CDR1 MGHRA, CDR2 YSYEKL. CDR3 DNA: TGCGCCAGCAGCCAAGATTTTAGTGGACAGGGGCAAGTCCTACGTAATTCACCCCTCCACTTT. Protein: CASSQDFSGQGQVLRNSPLHF.

The CDR3 is CASRLNRGSVKNIQYF. CDR3 sequence (DNA): TGTGCCAGCAGGTTGAACAGGGGTTCGGTCAAAAACATTCAGTACTTC. The chain has TRBV28 and TRBJ2-4, with 7 bases fitting TRBD1. V gave up 6 bases and J gave up 3 bases; unmatched junction bases: 11. The CDR3 spans 16 residues. CDR1 MDHEN and CDR2 SYDVKM come from the germline V gene.

The chain carries TRBV30 and TRBJ2-3, with D tentatively TRBD1 (6 bases). The CDR3 has 13 residues. The germline V gene has CDR1 GTSNPN and CDR2 SVGIG (reference sequence). Trimming took 5 bases from V and 3 from J, leaving 12 bases between them. The chain's CDR3 is CAWARQATDTQYF. The CDR3 bases are TGTGCCTGGGCTAGACAGGCTACAGATACGCAGTATTTT.

The chain has TRBV11-2 and TRBJ1-3; D not certain. The CDR3 is 14 residues long. V was clipped by 7 bases and J by 1 base, with 11 bases between them. Germline V gene sequence: CDR1 SGHAT, CDR2 FQNNGV. The CDR3 reads CASTLFRSGNTIYF. For the CDR3, the DNA is TGTGCCAGCACCTTGTTTCGGTCTGGAAACACCATATATTTT.

CDR3 residues: CASSLAGLDSPLHF. The CDR3 DNA follows: TGCGCCAGCAGCTTGGCAGGTCTGGATTCACCCCTCCACTTT. This chain links TRBV5-1 with TRBJ1-6; D ambiguous. CDR1 is SGHRS, CDR2 YFSETQ, per germline. The CDR3 covers 14 residues. V was cut by 0 bases and J by 8 bases, with 9 bases left in between. Variable domain in full (rest from reference TRBV5-1 and TRBJ1-6): KAGVTQTPRYLIKTRGQQVTLSCSPISGHRSVSWYQQTPGQGLQFLFEYFSETQRNKGNFPGRFSGRQFSNSRSEMNVSTLELGDSALYLCASSLAGLDSPLHFGNGTRLTVT.

The rearrangement joins TRBV6-5 to TRBJ1-1, with TRBD1 matching 7 bases. The V gene's germline CDR1 is MNHEY and CDR2 SVGAGI. V trimming: 8 bases; J trimming: 1 base; junction bases outside the gene matches: 4. The CDR3 runs to 13 residues. CDR3 sequence: CASQWTGNTEAFF. The CDR3 nucleotides read TGTGCCAGCCAATGGACAGGGAACACTGAAGCTTTCTTT.